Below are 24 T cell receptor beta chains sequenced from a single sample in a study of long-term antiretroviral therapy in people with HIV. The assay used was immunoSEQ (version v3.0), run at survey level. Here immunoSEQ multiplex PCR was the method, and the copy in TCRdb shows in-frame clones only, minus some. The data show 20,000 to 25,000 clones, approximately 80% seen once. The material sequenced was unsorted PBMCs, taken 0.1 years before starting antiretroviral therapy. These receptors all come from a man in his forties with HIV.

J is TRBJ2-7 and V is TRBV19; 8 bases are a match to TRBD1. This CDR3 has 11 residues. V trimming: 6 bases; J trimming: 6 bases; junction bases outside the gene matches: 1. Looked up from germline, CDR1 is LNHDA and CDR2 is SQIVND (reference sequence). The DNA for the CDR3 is TGTGCCAGTAGCGACAGGGGCGAGCAGTACTTC. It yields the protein CASSDRGEQYF.

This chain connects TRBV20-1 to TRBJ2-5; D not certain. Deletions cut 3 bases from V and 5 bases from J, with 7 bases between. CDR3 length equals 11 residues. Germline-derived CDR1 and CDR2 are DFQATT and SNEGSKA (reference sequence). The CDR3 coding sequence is TGCAGTGCTAGGCTCGCCGAGACCCAGTACTTC. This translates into CSARLAETQYF.

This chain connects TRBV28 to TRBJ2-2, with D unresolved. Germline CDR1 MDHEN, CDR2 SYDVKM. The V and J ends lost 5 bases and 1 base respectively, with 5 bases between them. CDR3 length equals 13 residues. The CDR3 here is CASSPLNTGELFF. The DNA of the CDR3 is TGTGCCAGCAGTCCGCTGAACACCGGGGAGCTGTTTTTT.

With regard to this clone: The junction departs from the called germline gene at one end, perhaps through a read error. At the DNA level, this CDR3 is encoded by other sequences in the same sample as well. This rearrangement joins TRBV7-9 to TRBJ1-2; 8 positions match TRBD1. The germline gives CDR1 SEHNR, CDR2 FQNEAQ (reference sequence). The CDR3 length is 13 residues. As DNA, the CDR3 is TGCGCCAGCAGCTTGACAGGGGACTATGGCTACACCTTC. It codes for CASSLTGDYGYTF.

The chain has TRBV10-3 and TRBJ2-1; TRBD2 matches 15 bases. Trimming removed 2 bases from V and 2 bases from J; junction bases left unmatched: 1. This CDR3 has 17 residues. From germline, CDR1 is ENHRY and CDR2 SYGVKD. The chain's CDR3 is CAISEGLAGGTYNEQFF. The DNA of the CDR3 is TGTGCCATCAGTGAGGGACTAGCGGGAGGGACCTACAATGAGCAGTTCTTC.

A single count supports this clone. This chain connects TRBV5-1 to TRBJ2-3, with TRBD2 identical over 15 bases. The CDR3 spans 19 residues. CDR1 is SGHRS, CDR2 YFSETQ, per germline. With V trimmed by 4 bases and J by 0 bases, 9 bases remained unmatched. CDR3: CASSGGLAGGLSSTDTQYF. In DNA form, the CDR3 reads TGCGCCAGCAGCGGGGGACTAGCGGGGGGTTTATCTAGCACAGATACGCAGTATTTT.

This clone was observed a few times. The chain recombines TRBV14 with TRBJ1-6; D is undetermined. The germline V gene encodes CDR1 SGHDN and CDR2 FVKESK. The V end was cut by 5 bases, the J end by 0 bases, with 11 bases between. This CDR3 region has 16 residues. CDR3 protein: CASSARLSSYNSPLHF. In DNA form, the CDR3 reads TGTGCCAGCAGCGCCCGTCTGAGCTCCTATAATTCACCCCTCCACTTT.

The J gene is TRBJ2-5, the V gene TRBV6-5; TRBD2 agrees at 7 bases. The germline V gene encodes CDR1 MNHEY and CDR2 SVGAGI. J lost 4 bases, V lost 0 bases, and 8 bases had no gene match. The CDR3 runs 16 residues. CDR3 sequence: CASSYSIPERGETQYF. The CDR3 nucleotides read TGTGCCAGCAGTTACTCGATCCCCGAGCGGGGAGAGACCCAGTACTTC.

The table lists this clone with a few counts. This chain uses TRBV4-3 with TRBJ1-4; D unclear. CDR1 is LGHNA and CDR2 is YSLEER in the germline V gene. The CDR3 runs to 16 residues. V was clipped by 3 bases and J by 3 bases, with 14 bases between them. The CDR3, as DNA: TGCGCCAGCAGCCATATCCCTGGGGAACCTAATGAAAAACTGTTTTTT. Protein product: CASSHIPGEPNEKLFF.

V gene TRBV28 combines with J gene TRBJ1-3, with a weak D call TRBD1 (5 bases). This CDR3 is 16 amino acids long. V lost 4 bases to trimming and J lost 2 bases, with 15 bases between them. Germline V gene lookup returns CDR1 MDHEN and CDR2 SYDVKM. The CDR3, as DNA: TGTGCCAGCAGTTGGAACACAGGACCTGCTGGAAACACCATATATTTT. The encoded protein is CASSWNTGPAGNTIYF.

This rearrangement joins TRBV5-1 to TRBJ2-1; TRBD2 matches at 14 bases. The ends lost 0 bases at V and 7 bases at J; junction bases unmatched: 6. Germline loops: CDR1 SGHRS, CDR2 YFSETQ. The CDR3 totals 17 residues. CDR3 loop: CASSLGTGLAGVNEQFF. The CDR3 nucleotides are TGCGCCAGCAGCTTGGGGACGGGACTAGCGGGAGTTAATGAGCAGTTCTTC.

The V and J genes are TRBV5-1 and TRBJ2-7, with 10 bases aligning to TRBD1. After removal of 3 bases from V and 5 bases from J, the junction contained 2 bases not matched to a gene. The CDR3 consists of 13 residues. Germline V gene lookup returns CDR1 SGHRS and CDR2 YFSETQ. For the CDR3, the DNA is TGCGCCAGCAGCTCCGGGACAGGGGACGAGCAGTACTTC. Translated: CASSSGTGDEQYF.

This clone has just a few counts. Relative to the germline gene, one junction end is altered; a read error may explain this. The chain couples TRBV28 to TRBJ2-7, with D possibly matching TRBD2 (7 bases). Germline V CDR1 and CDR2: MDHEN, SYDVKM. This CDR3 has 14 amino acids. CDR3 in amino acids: CASSSPGEGSLRDF. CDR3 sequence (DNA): TGTGCCAGCAGTTCTCCAGGGGAGGGGAGCCTAAGGGACTTC.

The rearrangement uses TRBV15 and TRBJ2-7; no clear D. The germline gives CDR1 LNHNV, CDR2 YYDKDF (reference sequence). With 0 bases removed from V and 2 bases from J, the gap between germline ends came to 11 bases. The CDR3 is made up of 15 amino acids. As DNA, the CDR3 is TGTGCCACCAGCAGAGACCCAGGATACACCTACGAGCAGTACTTC. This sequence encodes CATSRDPGYTYEQYF. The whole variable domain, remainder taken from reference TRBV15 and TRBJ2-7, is DAMVIQNPRYQVTQFGKPVTLSCSQTLNHNVMYWYQQKSSQAPKLLFHYYDKDFNNEADTPDNFQSRRPNTSFCFLDIRSPGLGDTAMYLCATSRDPGYTYEQYFGPGTRLTVT.

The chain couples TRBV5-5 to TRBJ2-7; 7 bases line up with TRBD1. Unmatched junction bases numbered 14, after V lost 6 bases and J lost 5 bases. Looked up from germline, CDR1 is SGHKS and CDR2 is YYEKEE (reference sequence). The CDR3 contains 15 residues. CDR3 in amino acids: CASIKNLDRVDEQYF. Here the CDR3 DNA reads TGTGCCAGCATCAAGAACCTCGACAGGGTCGACGAGCAGTACTTC.

CDR3: CASSFGGSSQEQYF. In DNA, the CDR3 is TGTGCCAGCAGCTTCGGCGGGAGTTCACAAGAGCAGTACTTC. The gene calls are TRBV5-4 and TRBJ2-7, with 7 bases matching TRBD2. The germline gives CDR1 SGHNT, CDR2 YYREEE (reference sequence). The ends lost 2 bases at V and 7 bases at J; junction bases unmatched: 9. The CDR3 extends over 14 amino acids.

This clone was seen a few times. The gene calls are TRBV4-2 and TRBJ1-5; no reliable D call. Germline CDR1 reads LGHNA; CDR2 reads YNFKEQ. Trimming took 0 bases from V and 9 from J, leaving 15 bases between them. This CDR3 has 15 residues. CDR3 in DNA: TGTGCCAGCAGCCAAGAGGCCGCACAAGTGGGGCCCCAGCATTTT. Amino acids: CASSQEAAQVGPQHF.

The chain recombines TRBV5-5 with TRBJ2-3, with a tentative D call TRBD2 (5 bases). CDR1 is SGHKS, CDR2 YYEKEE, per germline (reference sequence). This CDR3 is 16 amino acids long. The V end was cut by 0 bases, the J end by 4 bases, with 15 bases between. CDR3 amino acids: CASSLGLSRGSDTQYF. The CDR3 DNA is TGTGCCAGCAGCTTGGGACTCTCACGAGGGTCAGATACGCAGTATTTT. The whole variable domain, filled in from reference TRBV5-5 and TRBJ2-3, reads DAGVTQSPTHLIKTRGQQVTLRCSPISGHKSVSWYQQVLGQGPQFIFQYYEKEERGRGNFPDRFSARQFPNYSSELNVNALLLGDSALYLCASSLGLSRGSDTQYFGPGTRLTVL.

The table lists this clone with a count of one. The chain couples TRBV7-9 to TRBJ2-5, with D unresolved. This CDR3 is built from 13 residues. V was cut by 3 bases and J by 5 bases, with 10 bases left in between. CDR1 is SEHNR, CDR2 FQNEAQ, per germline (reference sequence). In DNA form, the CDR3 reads TGTGCCAGCAGCTTGGCACCATGGGAGACCCAGTACTTC. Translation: CASSLAPWETQYF.

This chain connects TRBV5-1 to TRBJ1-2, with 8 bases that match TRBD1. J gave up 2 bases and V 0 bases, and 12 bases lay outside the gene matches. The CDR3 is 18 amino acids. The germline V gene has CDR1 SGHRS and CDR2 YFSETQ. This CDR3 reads CASSLGGPGAGGNYGYTF. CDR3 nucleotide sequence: TGCGCCAGCAGCTTGGGGGGCCCCGGCGCAGGGGGCAACTATGGCTACACCTTC.

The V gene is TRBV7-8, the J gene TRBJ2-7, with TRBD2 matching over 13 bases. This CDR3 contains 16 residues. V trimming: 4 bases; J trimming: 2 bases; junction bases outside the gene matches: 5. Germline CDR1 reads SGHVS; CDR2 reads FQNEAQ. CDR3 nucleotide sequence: TGTGCCAGCAGCTCCGGACTAGCGGGAGTCCCCTACGAGCAGTACTTC. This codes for CASSSGLAGVPYEQYF.

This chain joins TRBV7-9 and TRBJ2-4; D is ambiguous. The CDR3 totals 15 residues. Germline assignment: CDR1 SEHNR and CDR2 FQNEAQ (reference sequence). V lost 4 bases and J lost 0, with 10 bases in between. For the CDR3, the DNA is TGTGCCAGCAGCTCGCGGACCAAAGCCAAAAACATTCAGTACTTC. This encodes CASSSRTKAKNIQYF.

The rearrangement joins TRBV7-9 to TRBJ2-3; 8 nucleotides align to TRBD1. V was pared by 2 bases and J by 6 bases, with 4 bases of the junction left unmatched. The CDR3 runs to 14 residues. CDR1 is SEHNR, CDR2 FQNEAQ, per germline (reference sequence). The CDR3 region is CASSLQGAQDTQYF. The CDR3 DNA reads TGTGCCAGCAGCTTACAGGGGGCGCAGGATACGCAGTATTTT.

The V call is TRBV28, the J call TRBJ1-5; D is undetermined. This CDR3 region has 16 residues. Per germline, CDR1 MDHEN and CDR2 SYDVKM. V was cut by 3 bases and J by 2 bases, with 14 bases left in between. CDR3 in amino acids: CASSFTSWTGNQPQHF. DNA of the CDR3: TGTGCCAGCAGTTTCACCTCTTGGACGGGCAATCAGCCCCAGCATTTT.